One and the same sample provided the 28 T cell receptor beta chains below, sequenced in a study of blood T cell repertoires in COVID-19. Sequencing used immunoSEQ multiplex PCR; TCRdb keeps in-frame clones, though not all of them. The sample lists approximately 390,000 clones, 80% to 90% occurring once. The sample consisted of peripheral blood. Source of these receptors: a woman aged 55-69 years with COVID-19, enrolled during active disease.

This clone occurred a few times. The V call is TRBV18, the J call TRBJ1-2, with TRBD1 matching 11 bases. The V gene end was trimmed by 1 base and the J gene end by 0 bases; junction bases not matched to a gene: 7. The CDR3 extends over 18 amino acids. Looked up from germline, CDR1 is KGHSH and CDR2 is LQKENI. The CDR3: CASSPLGTGGSTNYGYTF. In nucleotides, the CDR3 is TGTGCCAGCTCACCACTTGGGACAGGGGGATCCACTAACTATGGCTACACCTTC.

This rearrangement joins TRBV5-1 to TRBJ2-3; TRBD2 aligns across 14 bases. Germline CDR1 reads SGHRS; CDR2 reads YFSETQ. The junction had 13 bases not matched to a gene; V was cut back by 4 bases and J by 9 bases. The CDR3 length is 17 residues. CDR3 region: CASSTETSGGAYSTQYF. CDR3 DNA: TGCGCCAGCAGCACGGAGACTAGCGGGGGGGCTTATTCGACGCAGTATTTT.

Details on this clone: The junction differs from germline at one of its ends, possibly a read error. J is TRBJ2-5 and V is TRBV7-7; 9 bases line up with TRBD1. The V gene's germline CDR1 is SSHAT and CDR2 FNYEAQ (reference sequence). The CDR3 sequence is 14 residues long. CDR3 sequence: CASSLFGTGETQYF. In DNA, the CDR3 is TGTGCTAGCAGCTTATTCGGGACAGGGGAGACCCAGTACTTC.

This CDR3 reads CASSLSVYTDTQYF. CDR3 coding DNA: TGTGCCAGCAGTTTATCTGTCTACACAGATACGCAGTATTTT. The gene calls are TRBV27 and TRBJ2-3; D call uncertain. Trimming cost V 0 bases and J 2 bases, with 6 bases left between them. Germline CDR1 and CDR2: MNHEY and SMNVEV (reference sequence). CDR3 length: 14 amino acids.

The chain links TRBV6-1 to TRBJ2-3, with 8 bases that match TRBD2. The germline V gene has CDR1 MNHNS and CDR2 SASEGT. V shed 4 bases and J 0 bases; nucleotides not matched to a gene: 6. CDR3 size: 16 residues. The CDR3 sequence: CASSGQRGMSTDTQYF. DNA for the CDR3: TGTGCCAGCAGTGGTCAGCGGGGGATGAGCACAGATACGCAGTATTTT.

The chain is built from TRBV2 and TRBJ2-3; D not certain. V was trimmed by 7 bases and J by 0 bases, leaving 11 bases between them. The length of the CDR3 is 14 residues. Germline V gives CDR1 SNHLY, CDR2 FYNNEI. This chain's CDR3 is CASKELASTDTQYF. CDR3 DNA: TGTGCCAGCAAGGAGTTGGCTAGCACAGATACGCAGTATTTT.

This sequence joins TRBV5-4 and TRBJ2-2; a possible D gene is TRBD2 (5 bases). The length of the CDR3 is 14 residues. The germline V and J ends were trimmed by 2 bases and 6 bases, with 11 bases remaining between them. Germline CDR1 is SGHNT and CDR2 is YYREEE (reference sequence). The CDR3 spells CASSLPGYAGELFF. The CDR3 DNA follows: TGTGCCAGCAGCTTACCGGGGTACGCCGGGGAGCTGTTTTTT. Complete variable domain (other parts from reference TRBV5-4 and TRBJ2-2): ETGVTQSPTHLIKTRGQQVTLRCSSQSGHNTVSWYQQALGQGPQFIFQYYREEENGRGNFPPRFSGLQFPNYSSELNVNALELDDSALYLCASSLPGYAGELFFGEGSRLTVL.

The gene calls are TRBV3-1 (or the pseudogene TRBV3-2) and TRBJ1-2, with 9 bases aligning to TRBD1. The germline gives CDR1 LGHDT, CDR2 YNNKEL (reference sequence). Unmatched junction bases numbered 2, after V lost 5 bases and J lost 7 bases. The length of the CDR3 is 12 residues. The CDR3 sequence is CASSWTGVGYTF. CDR3 DNA sequence: TGTGCCAGCAGCTGGACAGGGGTTGGCTACACCTTC.

There are a few counts of this clone. The gene calls are TRBV18 and TRBJ1-5; D perhaps matches TRBD1 (5 bases). The CDR3 consists of 12 residues. Trimming pared 5 bases from V and 4 bases from J, leaving 6 bases between. Germline values: CDR1 KGHSH, CDR2 LQKENI. The CDR3 region has the DNA TGTGCCAGCTCAAAGGGGAATCAGCCCCAGCATTTT. Protein: CASSKGNQPQHF.

The V gene is TRBV27, the J gene TRBJ2-2, with 7 bases matching TRBD1. Germline V gives CDR1 MNHEY, CDR2 SMNVEV (reference sequence). Losses at the gene ends were 4 bases for V and 6 bases for J; bases not matched to a gene: 14. This CDR3 has 17 residues. The CDR3 region is CASSSSSRQGVAGELFF. The CDR3 DNA sequence: TGTGCCAGCAGTTCCTCTTCCCGACAGGGTGTAGCCGGGGAGCTGTTTTTT.

The chain employs TRBV7-3 and TRBJ2-3; 11 bases align to TRBD2. The V segment lost 4 bases and the J segment 3 bases; nucleotides outside the gene matches: 15. Germline V gives CDR1 SGHTA, CDR2 FQGTGA. The CDR3 is made up of 19 amino acids. The CDR3 loop reads CASSSLTIAGGLGTDTQYF. CDR3 nucleotides: TGTGCCAGCAGCTCCCTGACCATAGCGGGGGGGCTGGGAACAGATACGCAGTATTTT.

The chain uses TRBV9 and TRBJ2-2; no firm D call. The CDR3 is made up of 12 amino acids. Trimming shortened V by 3 bases and J by 6 bases, and 6 bases separated the two germline ends. Germline CDR1 and CDR2: SGDLS and YYNGEE. CDR3 region: CASSAVPGELFF. The CDR3 region has the DNA TGTGCCAGCAGCGCAGTCCCCGGGGAGCTGTTTTTT.

This chain joins TRBV19 and TRBJ2-2; 7 bases agree with TRBD1. This CDR3 contains 16 residues. Germline V gene sequence: CDR1 LNHDA, CDR2 SQIVND (reference sequence). The junction had 11 bases not matched to a gene; V was cut back by 5 bases and J by 5 bases. CDR3 sequence reads: CASSLPTGARTGELFF. In DNA, the CDR3 is TGTGCCAGTAGTTTACCCACAGGGGCGCGGACCGGGGAGCTGTTTTTT.

The chain links TRBV5-1 to TRBJ1-1; D possibly corresponds to TRBD1 (5 bases). Germline CDR1 SGHRS, CDR2 YFSETQ. Trimming removed 0 bases at V and 6 bases at J, with 21 bases between. The CDR3 is 17 amino acids. The DNA for the CDR3 is TGCGCCAGCAGCTTGGTGGGGCAATCCATACTCGACCCTGAAGCTTTCTTT. Its translation is CASSLVGQSILDPEAFF.

The chain joins TRBV3-1 (or the pseudogene TRBV3-2) to TRBJ2-2, with a tentative D call TRBD2 (5 bases). Deletions cut 4 bases from V and 5 bases from J, with 11 bases between. The CDR3 length is 14 residues. The V gene's germline CDR1 is LGHDT and CDR2 YNNKEL (reference sequence). The CDR3 here is CASSLVRGTGELFF. CDR3 DNA: TGTGCCAGCAGCCTAGTCCGAGGGACCGGGGAGCTGTTTTTT.

CDR3 loop: CASSPPGGLRELFF. CDR3 DNA sequence: TGTGCCAGCAGTCCACCGGGGGGTCTGAGGGAGCTGTTTTTT. The chain combines TRBV28 with TRBJ2-2; 7 bases align to TRBD2. CDR1 and CDR2 (germline): MDHEN, SYDVKM. V was pared by 5 bases and J by 9 bases, with 9 bases of the junction left unmatched. The CDR3 spans 14 residues.

The chain carries TRBV6-5 and TRBJ2-5, with D perhaps matching TRBD1 (6 bases). The CDR3 extends over 13 amino acids. Germline CDR1 reads MNHEY; CDR2 reads SVGAGI. V lost 4 bases and J lost 5, with 11 bases in between. The CDR3 DNA reads TGTGCCAGCAGTTCCCTGAGGGGGGAGACCCAGTACTTC. Protein sequence: CASSSLRGETQYF.

The V gene is TRBV4-2, the J gene TRBJ2-2, with D hard to call. The ends were cut back, 3 bases at V and 0 bases at J, with 11 bases in the middle. Germline loops: CDR1 LGHNA, CDR2 YNFKEQ. The CDR3 consists of 16 residues. The CDR3 DNA follows: TGTGCCAGCAGCCAGGTCCTACCCGCGAACACCGGGGAGCTGTTTTTT. This sequence encodes CASSQVLPANTGELFF.

The V and J genes are TRBV6-5 and TRBJ1-6; 7 bases line up with TRBD1. Trimming cost V 5 bases and J 7 bases; bases outside gene matches: 8. Germline lookup yields CDR1 MNHEY and CDR2 SVGAGI. The CDR3 extends over 15 amino acids. CDR3 sequence: CASSPQGPVNSPLHF. CDR3 nucleotides: TGTGCCAGCAGTCCACAGGGGCCGGTGAATTCACCCCTCCACTTT.

The chain uses TRBV5-4 and TRBJ2-6; 9 bases line up with TRBD1. Germline V gene sequence: CDR1 SGHNT, CDR2 YYREEE (reference sequence). The CDR3 consists of 17 residues. With V trimmed by 4 bases and J by 2 bases, 7 bases remained unmatched. The chain's CDR3 is CASSKGTGRAGANVLTF. The DNA for the CDR3 is TGTGCCAGCAGCAAAGGGACAGGGCGAGCTGGGGCCAACGTCCTGACTTTC.

The chain links TRBV18 to TRBJ1-5, with D perhaps TRBD1 (6 bases). In germline, CDR1 is KGHSH, CDR2 LQKENI. The germline V and J ends were trimmed by 5 bases and 5 bases, with 10 bases remaining between them. The CDR3 spans 13 residues. The CDR3 sequence is CASSLNRDQPQHF. CDR3 sequence (DNA): TGTGCCAGCTCATTGAACAGGGATCAGCCCCAGCATTTT.

CDR3 in amino acids: CASSPPGGTDTQYF. The CDR3 DNA follows: TGTGCCAGCAGCCCGCCCGGGGGCACAGATACGCAGTATTTT. The chain combines TRBV5-5 with TRBJ2-3; tentatively, D is TRBD2 (5 bases). The length of the CDR3 is 14 residues. CDR1 and CDR2 from the germline V gene are SGHKS and YYEKEE (reference sequence). Trimming removed 4 bases at V and 1 base at J, with 10 bases between.

In the case of this clone: Other DNA sequences in the same sample also yield this CDR3. The chain is built from TRBV5-1 and TRBJ2-7; a weak D match, TRBD2 (6 bases). The CDR3 runs 14 residues. V gave up 1 base and J gave up 0 bases, with 8 bases separating them. Per the germline V gene, CDR1 is SGHRS and CDR2 is YFSETQ. The CDR3 is CASSLTGSSYEQYF. Written as DNA, the CDR3 is TGCGCCAGCAGCTTGACCGGGAGCTCCTACGAGCAGTACTTC. Looking up the rest from reference TRBV5-1 and TRBJ2-7 gives the full variable domain: KAGVTQTPRYLIKTRGQQVTLSCSPISGHRSVSWYQQTPGQGLQFLFEYFSETQRNKGNFPGRFSGRQFSNSRSEMNVSTLELGDSALYLCASSLTGSSYEQYFGPGTRLTVT.

The DNA of the CDR3 is TGTGCCAGCAGCTTAGCAGCGGGCTCCTACAATGAGCAGTTCTTC. It encodes CASSLAAGSYNEQFF. The rearrangement uses TRBV13 and TRBJ2-1; TRBD2 is a possible D gene (6 bases). Germline CDR1 is PRHDT and CDR2 is FYEKMQ (reference sequence). Trimming stripped 1 base from V and 0 bases from J, with 7 bases between. The CDR3 loop spans 15 amino acids.

The rearrangement joins TRBV18 to TRBJ1-2, with 8 nucleotides matching TRBD1. The junction had 4 bases not matched to a gene; V was cut back by 3 bases and J by 4 bases. Germline values: CDR1 KGHSH, CDR2 LQKENI. The CDR3 contains 14 residues. CDR3 region: CASSPQDRVYGYTF. The CDR3 nucleotides read TGTGCCAGCTCACCTCAGGACAGGGTCTATGGCTACACCTTC.

The V call is TRBV27, the J call TRBJ2-7; D is possibly TRBD1 (6 bases). The CDR3 is 13 residues long. CDR1 is MNHEY and CDR2 is SMNVEV in the germline V gene (reference sequence). Trimming removed 6 bases at V and 4 bases at J, with 13 bases between. CDR3 bases: TGTGCCAGCAGCTGGTCCCAGGGGTACGAGCAGTACTTC. This gives the protein CASSWSQGYEQYF.

This chain joins TRBV11-2 and TRBJ2-1; D uncertain. The CDR3 extends over 13 amino acids. Trimming cost V 4 bases and J 7 bases, with 11 bases left between them. In germline, CDR1 is SGHAT, CDR2 FQNNGV. The CDR3 protein is CASSSPDWNEQFF. CDR3 in DNA: TGTGCCAGCAGCTCCCCAGACTGGAATGAGCAGTTCTTC.

V is TRBV19 and J is TRBJ1-5; possible D gene TRBD1, 5 bases. The ends were cut back, 4 bases at V and 4 bases at J, with 17 bases in the middle. Per germline, CDR1 LNHDA and CDR2 SQIVND (reference sequence). This CDR3 has 16 residues. CDR3 in DNA: TGTGCCAGTAGTACCCCCGGGGGGGTAAGGAATCAGCCCCAGCATTTT. It is translated as CASSTPGGVRNQPQHF.